The rows below give T cell receptor beta chains drawn from one sample of a study of blood T cell repertoires in COVID-19. Sequencing used immunoSEQ multiplex PCR; TCRdb keeps in-frame clones, though not all of them. The sample contains around 160,000 clones, approximately 91% of which appear only once. Sequencing was carried out using peripheral blood. The receptors shown here come from a man between 18 and 35 years old with acute or convalescent COVID-19. Each CDR3 is given with its conserved first and last residue. D genes are given only for firm matches. Where a row states a size, it is once, few, many or the class of an expanded clone; other rows omit it.

TRBJ2-3 - TRBD2 TRBV7-9 TGTGCCAGCAGCTCAGGACTAGCGGGAGGGCCAGTAACAGATACGCAGTATTTT CASSSGLAGGPVTDTQYF
TRBJ2-7 once TRBD1 TRBV5-5 TGTGCCAGCAGCTCTGTACTTACTACAGGGGCCTACGAGCAGTACTTC CASSSVLTTGAYEQYF
TRBJ2-1 once TRBD2 TRBV5-4 TGTGCCAGCAGCACGACTAGCGGGGCCCACAATGAGCAGTTCTTC CASSTTSGAHNEQFF
TRBJ1-2 - - TRBV19 TGTGCCAGTGGTAAAGTAACCGGCTATGGCTACACCTTC CASGKVTGYGYTF
TRBJ2-5 - - TRBV14 TGTGCCAGCAGCCAAGCCGAGAAGGAGACCCAGTACTTC CASSQAEKETQYF
TRBJ1-5 - - TRBV5-5 TGTGCCAGCAGCTTGGAATCGGGGGTCGGTGGTCAGCCCCAGCATTTT CASSLESGVGGQPQHF
TRBJ2-3 once TRBD2 TRBV5-4 TGTGCCAGCAGCTTGGGATGGACTGGCGGGAGCTTAGACACAGATACGCAGTATTTT CASSLGWTGGSLDTDTQYF
TRBJ2-6 - - TRBV6-5 TGTGCCAGCAGCTGGGGGACAACCGGGGCCAACGTCCTGACTTTC CASSWGTTGANVLTF
TRBJ1-5 - - TRBV6-6 TGTGCCAGCAGTCCAGGGTCGGGTAATCAGCCCCAGCATTTT CASSPGSGNQPQHF
TRBJ2-7 - TRBD1 TRBV5-4 TGTGCCAGCAGCAAGACAGGGATGTCGTACGAGCAGTACTTC CASSKTGMSYEQYF
TRBJ1-4 - - TRBV5-4 TGTGCCAGCAGCCCTTCGACGGAGGAAAAACTGTTTTTT CASSPSTEEKLFF
TRBJ2-2 - - TRBV4-1 TGCGCCAGCAATCATGGGACTTCCTACGGGGAGCTGTTTTTT CASNHGTSYGELFF
TRBJ1-5 once - TRBV27 TGTGCCAGCAGTTTAGAGGGAGGTAGCAATCAGCCCCAGCATTTT CASSLEGGSNQPQHF
TRBJ2-4 - TRBD1 TRBV4-1 TGCGCCAGCAGCCAGATCACCGGGACAGGGGGCAACATTCAGTACTTC CASSQITGTGGNIQYF
TRBJ1-1 - - TRBV9 TGTGCCAGCAGCGTAGTAGGTCCCGGAGGTAGCACTGAAGCTTTCTTT CASSVVGPGGSTEAFF
TRBJ1-1 - - TRBV5-4 TGTGCCAGCAGTTCCCCGGGGGGGCTCACTGAAGCTTTCTTT CASSSPGGLTEAFF
TRBJ2-7 - TRBD2 TRBV19 TGTGCCAGTAAACCACGGGGGGGCAGCGACGAGCAGTACTTC CASKPRGGSDEQYF
TRBJ1-2 - TRBD1 TRBV5-1 TGCGCCAGCAGCCCTGGGACAGGGGGTTATATCTATGGCTACACCTTC CASSPGTGGYIYGYTF
TRBJ1-5 - - TRBV15 TGTGCCACCAGCAGAGCAGGAGGAGGACAGCCCCAGCATTTT CATSRAGGGQPQHF
TRBJ2-7 - - TRBV27 TGTGCCAGCAGTTCACTAGGAACCCCCTACGAGCAGTACTTC CASSSLGTPYEQYF
TRBJ1-1 - - TRBV6-2/TRBV6-3 TGTGCCAGCAGTTACGACCCGGTGCAGGGCAACACTGAAGCTTTCTTT CASSYDPVQGNTEAFF
TRBJ1-1 - TRBD1 TRBV24-1 TGTGCCACCAGTGATGGGACAGGGGGAACTTTCTTT CATSDGTGGTFF
TRBJ2-1 - TRBD2 TRBV5-6 TGTGCCAGCAGCCAACTCGGGACTAGCGGAGCCGGAGAGCAGTTCTTC CASSQLGTSGAGEQFF
TRBJ1-2 - TRBD1 TRBV6-5 TGTGCCAGCAGTTACGGGGGACAGGGTCCCTATGGCTACACCTTC CASSYGGQGPYGYTF
TRBJ2-3 once - TRBV24-1 TGTGCCACCAGCCGCGCAGGGGACGGGGATACGCAGTATTTT CATSRAGDGDTQYF
TRBJ1-1 few TRBD1 TRBV6-5 TGTGCCAGCAACAAACAGGGGAGAACTGAAGCTTTCTTT CASNKQGRTEAFF
TRBJ1-6 - - TRBV25-1 TGTGCCAGCAGTGCCATCTCCCAGGGGAAGGACTCACCCCTCCACTTT CASSAISQGKDSPLHF
TRBJ1-3 - - TRBV30 TGTGCCTGGAGTGTAGTCGGGGGTGGTGGAAACACCATATATTTT CAWSVVGGGGNTIYF
TRBJ1-1 - - TRBV3-1/TRBV3-2 TGTGCCAGCAGCCAAGATTGGGCGAACACTGAAGCTTTCTTT CASSQDWANTEAFF